The rows below give T cell receptor beta chains drawn from one sample of a study of blood T cell repertoires in COVID-19. The data were produced by immunoSEQ multiplex PCR, yet TCRdb's version contains in-frame clones alone and is incomplete. Here the sample spans around 330,000 clones, 85% being singletons. Source material: PBMCs or T cells enriched from blood (not recorded which). All receptors derive from a woman aged 25 to 45 who had been exposed to COVID-19. The CDR3 runs from the conserved cysteine through the conserved F or W. The order of the fields is D gene, V gene, clone size, J gene, CDR3 DNA, CDR3 protein. The D gene is left open where the match is weak. The size field is filled for only some rows; it gives once, few, many or a size class.

>.|TRBV5-4|.|TRBJ2-2
TGTGCCAGCAGCCTAGCTAACACCGGGGAGCTGTTTTTT
CASSLANTGELFF
>TRBD1|TRBV4-2|.|TRBJ2-7
TGTGCCAGCAGCCATATAGACAGGGGTCACGAGCAGTACTTC
CASSHIDRGHEQYF
>TRBD2|TRBV7-2|.|TRBJ2-3
TGTGCCAGCAGCCGGACTAGCGGGGGCCCAGATACGCAGTATTTT
CASSRTSGGPDTQYF
>TRBD2|TRBV7-3|.|TRBJ2-1
TGTGCCAGCAGTAGCGGGTATAGTGAGCAGTTCTTC
CASSSGYSEQFF
>TRBD2|TRBV2|.|TRBJ2-1
TGTGCCAGCAATCCTTCACTAGCGGGTGATCGACAGTTCTTC
CASNPSLAGDRQFF
>TRBD2|TRBV24-1|.|TRBJ2-1
TGTGCCACCAGTGATTCTGGACTAGTTAATGAGCAGTTCTTC
CATSDSGLVNEQFF
>TRBD1|TRBV13|.|TRBJ1-2
TGTGCCAGCAGCCAAAGAGGACAGGGGACGGGTGGCTACACCTTC
CASSQRGQGTGGYTF
>.|TRBV12-3/TRBV12-4|.|TRBJ2-2
TGTGCCAGCAGTTTTGAGGGACGGGAGCTGTTTTTT
CASSFEGRELFF
>.|TRBV28|few|TRBJ1-5
TGTGCCAGCAGTTACCGACCCCGCGGGAGCAATCAGCCCCAGCATTTT
CASSYRPRGSNQPQHF
>TRBD2|TRBV5-1|many|TRBJ2-1
TGCGCCAGCAGCGCCGGACTAGATCACCACAATGAGCAGTTCTTC
CASSAGLDHHNEQFF
>TRBD1|TRBV9|.|TRBJ1-6
TGTGCCAGCAGCGTTTCGTTGACAGGGTCCTATAATTCACCCCTCCACTTT
CASSVSLTGSYNSPLHF
>TRBD1|TRBV5-5|.|TRBJ1-2
TGTGCCAGCAGCTTGGACGGGACAGTTCCCTTAGGCTACACCTTC
CASSLDGTVPLGYTF
>.|TRBV7-9|.|TRBJ2-7
TGTGCCAGCAGCCACCGATTAGAAGGGAGAGAGCAGTACTTC
CASSHRLEGREQYF
>.|TRBV7-8|.|TRBJ2-5
TGTGCCAGCAGTTATGGGACTGGGAAAGAGACCCAGTACTTC
CASSYGTGKETQYF